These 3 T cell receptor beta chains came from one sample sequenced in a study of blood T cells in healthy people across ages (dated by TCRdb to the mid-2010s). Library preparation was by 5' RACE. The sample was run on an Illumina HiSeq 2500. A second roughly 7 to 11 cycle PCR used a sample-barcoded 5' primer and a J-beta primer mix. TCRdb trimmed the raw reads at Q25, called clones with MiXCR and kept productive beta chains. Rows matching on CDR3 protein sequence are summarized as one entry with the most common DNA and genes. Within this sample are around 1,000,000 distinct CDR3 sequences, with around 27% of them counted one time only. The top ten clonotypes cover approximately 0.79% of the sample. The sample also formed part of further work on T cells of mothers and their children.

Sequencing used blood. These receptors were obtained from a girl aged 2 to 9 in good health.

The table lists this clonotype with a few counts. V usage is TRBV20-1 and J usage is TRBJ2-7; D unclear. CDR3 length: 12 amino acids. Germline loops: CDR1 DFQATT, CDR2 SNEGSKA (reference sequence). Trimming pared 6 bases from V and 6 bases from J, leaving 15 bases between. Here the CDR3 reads CSAGPRRGEQYF. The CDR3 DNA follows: TGCAGTGCAGGCCCGAGGCGTGGCGAGCAGTACTTC.

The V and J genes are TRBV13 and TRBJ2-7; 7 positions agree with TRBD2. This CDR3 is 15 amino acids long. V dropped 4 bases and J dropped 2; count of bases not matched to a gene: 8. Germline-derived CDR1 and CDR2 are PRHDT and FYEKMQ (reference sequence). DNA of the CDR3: TGTGCCAGCAGCTATTACCGGGACTACCCCTACGAGCAGTACTTC. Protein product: CASSYYRDYPYEQYF.

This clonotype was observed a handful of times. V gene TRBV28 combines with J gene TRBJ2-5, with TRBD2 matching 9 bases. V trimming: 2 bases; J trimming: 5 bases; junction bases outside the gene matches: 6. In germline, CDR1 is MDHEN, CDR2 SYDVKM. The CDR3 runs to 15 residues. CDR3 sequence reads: CASSLGGRAWETQYF. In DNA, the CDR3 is TGTGCCAGCAGTTTAGGCGGGAGGGCCTGGGAGACCCAGTACTTC.